This T cell receptor beta chain is from a study of T cell repertoires in cytomegalovirus infection. This clonotype was recorded many times. Germline CDR1 is LGHNT and CDR2 is FRNRAP. The CDR3 has 14 residues. V shed 0 bases and J shed 8 bases, with 11 bases lying between them. TCRdb redid the calling of the reads with MiXCR, one entry per CDR3 protein. The table has about 460,000 distinct CDR3 sequences, around 10% seen once. This TCR was recovered from a human donor in good health (CMV status not recorded). Some clones in this sample may be carry-over from other donors' samples. Sequenced sample: PBMCs. The chain has TRBV12-5 and TRBJ2-1, with TRBD2 as a possible D gene (5 bases). This CDR3 is CASGLVPPGDEQFF. In nucleotides, the CDR3 is TGTGCTAGTGGTTTGGTACCCCCCGGGGATGAGCAGTTCTTC.